This passage covers 29 T cell receptor beta chains from one sample sequenced in a study of post-analysis software for immune sequencing data. Each TCR beta cDNA library carried unique molecular identifiers. TCRdb itself ran the PCR reads through MiXCR, one entry per CDR3 protein. The data show a few hundred thousand distinct CDR3 sequences, with less than 40% seen just once and around 4.8% held by the top ten. Whole-study findings and limits: Five or six TRBV segments were significantly more frequent in patients than in controls. TRBV5-6, TRBV5-1 and TRBV20-1 were among these segments.

These TCRs' antigens remain unknown. The sample consisted of blood. The source of these receptors is a girl aged 5-17 years with multiple sclerosis.

The chain joins TRBV14 to TRBJ2-1, with 8 bases matching TRBD2. The CDR3 loop spans 14 amino acids. Per germline, CDR1 SGHDN and CDR2 FVKESK. Trimming at V came to 6 bases and at J to 6 bases, leaving 7 bases not matched to a gene. CDR3 loop: CASRRAGVTNEQFF. CDR3 bases: TGTGCCAGCAGAAGAGCGGGAGTCACCAATGAGCAGTTCTTC. Supplemented by reference TRBV14 and TRBJ2-1, the full variable domain reads EAGVTQFPSHSVIEKGQTVTLRCDPISGHDNLYWYRRVMGKEIKFLLHFVKESKQDESGMPNNRFLAERTGGTYSTLKVQPAELEDSGVYFCASRRAGVTNEQFFGPGTRLTVL.

This clonotype was seen at least ten times. The chain couples TRBV2 to TRBJ2-7; 9 nucleotides match TRBD1. The CDR3 is 17 amino acids. V shed 1 base, J shed 1 base, and the junction held 8 bases outside the gene matches. Germline V CDR1 and CDR2: SNHLY, FYNNEI. This CDR3 reads CASSEGGWGTGSYEQYF. The CDR3 bases are TGTGCCAGCAGTGAAGGGGGTTGGGGGACAGGGTCCTACGAGCAGTACTTC.

The J gene is TRBJ2-1, the V gene TRBV13, with 9 bases fitting TRBD1. J lost 1 base, V lost 3 bases, and 4 bases had no gene match. This CDR3 comprises 16 residues. Germline-derived CDR1 and CDR2 are PRHDT and FYEKMQ (reference sequence). CDR3: CASSFTGQGSYNEQFF. The CDR3 DNA follows: TGTGCCAGCAGCTTTACGGGACAGGGTTCCTACAATGAGCAGTTCTTC.

This sequence joins TRBV12-3 or TRBV12-4 and TRBJ2-5; tentatively, D is TRBD2 (6 bases). This CDR3 has 11 amino acids. CDR3 coding DNA: TGTACTAGCAGTTTACAAGAGACCCAGTACTTC. Its protein is CTSSLQETQYF.

This chain links TRBV14 with TRBJ1-1; no definite D call. The germline V and J ends were trimmed by 1 base and 5 bases, with 8 bases remaining between them. Germline loops: CDR1 SGHDN, CDR2 FVKESK. CDR3 length: 13 residues. The CDR3 region is CASSQGQITEAFF. The CDR3, as DNA: TGTGCCAGCAGCCAAGGGCAGATAACTGAAGCTTTCTTT.

Only one count was recorded for this clonotype. This chain links TRBV7-7 with TRBJ2-1, with 9 nucleotides matching TRBD1. CDR1 is SSHAT and CDR2 is FNYEAQ in the germline V gene (reference sequence). J gave up 6 bases and V 5 bases, and 2 bases lay outside the gene matches. The CDR3 runs to 13 residues. In DNA, the CDR3 is TGTGCCAGCAGCCAGGACAGGGGCAATGAGCAGTTCTTC. Translating gives CASSQDRGNEQFF.

Concerning this clonotype: A read error may be the cause here, since a much bigger clone is one base away. The chain couples TRBV20-1 to TRBJ2-3; 9 nucleotides match TRBD1. Germline trimming cut 3 bases from V and 6 bases from J; bases unmatched to any gene: 4. The CDR3 length is 13 residues. Germline V lookup: CDR1 DFQATT, CDR2 SNEGSKA (reference sequence). In DNA form, the CDR3 reads TGCAGTGCTAGGGGACAGGGTTGGGATACGCAGTATTTT. Its translation: CSARGQGWDTQYF.

In its sample, this clonotype was seen many times. The V call is TRBV6-1, the J call TRBJ2-5; 11 bases map to TRBD1. Germline V lookup: CDR1 MNHNS, CDR2 SASEGT. Trimming cost V 1 base and J 5 bases; bases outside gene matches: 3. The CDR3 contains 15 residues. The chain's CDR3 is CASSEVDRGPETQYF. The CDR3 nucleotides are TGTGCCAGCAGTGAAGTGGACAGGGGGCCTGAGACCCAGTACTTC.

This clonotype was recorded many times. V gene TRBV5-1 combines with J gene TRBJ1-2; D not certain. V was clipped by 4 bases and J by 4 bases, with 11 bases between them. This CDR3 comprises 13 residues. In germline, CDR1 is SGHRS, CDR2 YFSETQ. The CDR3 DNA reads TGCGCCAGCAGCCCGGACGGAGCCTATGGCTACACCTTC. Translation: CASSPDGAYGYTF.

This clonotype has a handful of counts. The chain recombines TRBV5-1 with TRBJ2-3; the match to TRBD1 covers 7 bases. Germline assignment: CDR1 SGHRS and CDR2 YFSETQ. J gave up 2 bases and V 0 bases, and 6 bases lay outside the gene matches. The CDR3 consists of 16 residues. The CDR3, as DNA: TGCGCCAGCAGCTTGGGGACAGGCGGCCACACAGATACGCAGTATTTT. Its protein product is CASSLGTGGHTDTQYF.

Comments on this clonotype: A single base separates this from a much larger clone, so it may be a read error. The V gene is TRBV6-5, the J gene TRBJ2-4; D unclear. The DNA end is more similar to TRBJ2-7, so the J call may be wrong. The germline V gene encodes CDR1 MNHEY and CDR2 SVGAGI. The CDR3 has 13 residues. DNA of the CDR3: TGTGCCAGCAGTGGGATATTCTCGGGCGAGCAGTACTTC. Residues: CASSGIFSGEQYF.

Details on this clonotype: A much bigger clone sits one base away, suggesting this may be a read error. The CDR3: CASSIPGANVLTF. CDR3 nucleotides: TGTGCCAGCAGCATACCTGGGGCCAACGTCCTGACTTTC. This chain links TRBV7-9 with TRBJ2-6; D gene uncertain. Germline CDR1 reads SEHNR; CDR2 reads FQNEAQ (reference sequence). Trimming cost V 5 bases and J 2 bases, with 4 bases left between them. The CDR3 runs to 13 residues.

Points on this clonotype: This may arise from a read error, as a much more abundant clone is one base away. V is TRBV4-1 and J is TRBJ2-1; a weak D match, TRBD1 (6 bases). CDR1 is MGHRA, CDR2 YSYEKL, per germline. The CDR3 loop spans 15 amino acids. The CDR3 DNA is TGCGCCAACAGCATACAGGGCTCGTCCTACAATGAGCAGTTCTTC. It yields the protein CANSIQGSSYNEQFF.

This chain links TRBV10-3 with TRBJ2-5; a possible D gene is TRBD1 (6 bases). CDR1 is ENHRY and CDR2 is SYGVKD in the germline V gene. The V end was cut by 6 bases, the J end by 4 bases, with 12 bases between. The CDR3 extends over 13 amino acids. The CDR3 nucleotides read TGTGCCATCAGGATCGGACAGCGAGAGACCCAGTACTTC. It specifies CAIRIGQRETQYF.

The rearrangement uses TRBV12-3 or TRBV12-4 and TRBJ2-2; D perhaps matches TRBD2 (5 bases). Trimming cost V 6 bases and J 2 bases, with 19 bases left between them. The length of the CDR3 is 17 residues. This CDR3 reads CASRLTLATPNTGELFF. The CDR3 coding sequence is TGTGCCAGCAGACTGACCCTAGCTACCCCTAACACCGGGGAGCTGTTTTTT.

This clonotype was seen many times. The chain carries TRBV5-6 and TRBJ2-3, with D perhaps TRBD2 (5 bases). The CDR3 is 15 amino acids. Germline V gene data show CDR1 as SGHDT and CDR2 as YYEEEE. Trimming stripped 3 bases from V and 5 bases from J, with 16 bases between. The CDR3 DNA sequence: TGTGCCAGCAGCTCCTCGGCTAGCTCAAAAGATACGCAGTATTTT. Its protein is CASSSSASSKDTQYF.

This clonotype has a handful of counts. The V call is TRBV4-1, the J call TRBJ1-5, with a weak D call TRBD1 (5 bases). Trimming took 3 bases from V and 3 from J, leaving 9 bases between them. The CDR3 is 14 amino acids. From germline, CDR1 is MGHRA and CDR2 YSYEKL. The CDR3 DNA is TGCGCCAGCAGCCATCGACAGCTCAATCAGCCCCAGCATTTT. It encodes CASSHRQLNQPQHF.

In its sample, this clonotype was seen many times. The chain carries TRBV6-6 and TRBJ1-2; D may be TRBD1 (5 bases). Per germline, CDR1 MNHNY and CDR2 SVGAGI (reference sequence). The CDR3 extends over 13 amino acids. With 7 bases removed from V and 5 bases from J, the gap between germline ends came to 14 bases. In DNA form, the CDR3 reads TGTGCCAGCACCGGGGCCGGGAGGTATGGCTACACCTTC. Translating it yields CASTGAGRYGYTF.

On this clonotype: Being one base from a much bigger clone, this may be a read error. CDR3: CASSLAPDVTYEQYF. DNA for the CDR3: TGTGCCAGCAGTTTGGCCCCGGACGTTACCTACGAGCAGTACTTC. The chain employs TRBV6-5 and TRBJ2-7; no clear D. The CDR3 length is 15 residues. V was shortened by 4 bases and J by 2 bases, with 15 bases between the two germline ends. CDR1 is MNHEY and CDR2 is SVGAGI in the germline V gene.

This clonotype was seen ten or more times. The CDR3 loop is CATSDLSGGAWEQFF. The DNA of the CDR3 is TGTGCCACCAGTGACCTTAGCGGGGGGGCCTGGGAGCAGTTCTTC. The chain is built from TRBV24-1 and TRBJ2-1, with TRBD2 matching over 11 bases. V shed 4 bases and J 10 bases; nucleotides not matched to a gene: 8. The CDR3 totals 15 residues. Germline loops: CDR1 KGHDR, CDR2 SFDVKD.

This clonotype was counted ten times or more. This rearrangement joins TRBV20-1 to TRBJ2-1, with D perhaps matching TRBD2 (6 bases). Germline lookup yields CDR1 DFQATT and CDR2 SNEGSKA (reference sequence). The CDR3 has 15 amino acids. The V end lost 0 bases, the J end lost 6 bases, and 15 bases lay between the germline ends. The CDR3, as DNA: TGCAGTGCTAGAGATCGAGTCGGGAGTACCAATGAGCAGTTCTTC. Protein product: CSARDRVGSTNEQFF.

This clonotype was detected ten times or more. This rearrangement joins TRBV15 to TRBJ1-5; D may be TRBD1 (6 bases). The germline V and J ends were trimmed by 3 bases and 9 bases, with 18 bases remaining between them. Germline-derived CDR1 and CDR2 are LNHNV and YYDKDF (reference sequence). The CDR3 contains 15 residues. The CDR3 reads CATSRDGTPSRPQHF. CDR3 sequence (DNA): TGTGCCACCAGCAGGGACGGGACACCATCTCGGCCCCAGCATTTT. The variable domain in full, with the rest retrieved from reference TRBV15 and TRBJ1-5, is DAMVIQNPRYQVTQFGKPVTLSCSQTLNHNVMYWYQQKSSQAPKLLFHYYDKDFNNEADTPDNFQSRRPNTSFCFLDIRSPGLGDTAMYLCATSRDGTPSRPQHFGDGTRLSIL.

About this clonotype itself: This may be a read error: a much more frequent sequence differs by one nucleotide. V gene TRBV4-1 combines with J gene TRBJ2-3, with D possibly called TRBD1 or TRBD2 (5 bases each). Looked up from germline, CDR1 is MGHRA and CDR2 is YSYEKL. The CDR3 sequence is 18 residues long. As DNA, the CDR3 is TGCGCCAACAGCCATAACCCCAGAGGCCCCGGGGCGGCAGATACGCAGTATTTT. It codes for CANSHNPRGPGAADTQYF.

The sample holds a few counts of this clonotype. This chain links TRBV5-5 with TRBJ1-1, with D hard to call. CDR1 is SGHKS, CDR2 YYEKEE, per germline (reference sequence). This CDR3 is built from 17 residues. The V end lost 0 bases, the J end lost 6 bases, and 21 bases lay between the germline ends. Written as DNA, the CDR3 is TGTGCCAGCAGCTTGGAACCGGCCGTTTTGCTACTACCTGAAGCTTTCTTT. Amino acids: CASSLEPAVLLLPEAFF.

The CDR3 DNA reads as TGTGCCAGCAGCCGCGGACAGAGACGGAACACCATATATTTT. Amino acids: CASSRGQRRNTIYF. The chain uses TRBV6-2 or TRBV6-3 and TRBJ1-3, with D perhaps TRBD1 (6 bases). Germline loops: CDR1 MNHEY, CDR2 SVGEGT. With 6 bases removed from V and 7 bases from J, the gap between germline ends came to 16 bases. The CDR3 sequence is 14 residues long.

This rearrangement joins TRBV29-1 to TRBJ1-1; D perhaps matches TRBD1 (6 bases). The length of the CDR3 is 12 residues. Between the trimmed V and J ends, which lost 8 bases and 6 bases, there was a span of 16 bases. Germline CDR1 and CDR2: SQVTM and ANQGSEA. The CDR3 region is CSSGTRDAEAFF. The CDR3, as DNA: TGCAGCTCAGGGACAAGGGACGCTGAAGCTTTCTTT.

The rearrangement joins TRBV28 to TRBJ1-1; no clear D gene. The V and J ends lost 8 bases and 7 bases respectively, with 11 bases between them. The CDR3 length is 11 residues. The V gene's germline CDR1 is MDHEN and CDR2 SYDVKM. CDR3: CASRSSYEAFF. The CDR3 DNA reads TGTGCCAGCCGGTCGTCGTATGAAGCTTTCTTT.

This clonotype was observed many times. This chain links TRBV7-2 with TRBJ1-1; D uncertain. Germline V CDR1 and CDR2: SGHTA, FQGNSA. V lost 4 bases, J lost 3 bases, and 15 bases lay in between. The CDR3 is made up of 15 amino acids. The CDR3 region is CASSSADRRDTEAFF. The CDR3 coding sequence is TGTGCCAGCAGCTCCGCGGACCGACGGGACACTGAAGCTTTCTTT.

This clonotype was counted at least ten times. The CDR3 nucleotides read TGCAGTGCTATTGACAGCTCCTATAATTCACCCCTCCACTTT. Its protein product is CSAIDSSYNSPLHF. The chain recombines TRBV20-1 with TRBJ1-6; D perhaps matches TRBD1 (5 bases). Germline V gene lookup returns CDR1 DFQATT and CDR2 SNEGSKA (reference sequence). V was shortened by 4 bases and J by 0 bases, with 7 bases between the two germline ends. The CDR3 sequence is 14 residues long.